The TCR beta chain under discussion was sequenced for a study of shared T cell receptors in the human thymus. Only in-frame clones appear in the TCRdb table, and some are missing; sequencing was by immunoSEQ multiplex PCR. The sample lists hundreds of thousands of clones; approximately 78% were seen once. The CDR3 has 14 amino acids. With V trimmed by 4 bases and J by 10 bases, 5 bases remained unmatched. The germline V gene encodes CDR1 SGHTA and CDR2 FQGNSA. These same data were also listed under a study on human thymus T cells. That paper states: Infants, healthy and Finnish, who were having corrective surgery for congenital heart defects served as donors. Surgeons resected thymus tissue during corrective heart surgery. There were highly overlapping thymic repertoires among unrelated individuals, as related research reported.

Material for sequencing was thymocytes. This clonotype was obtained from a boy in the first two years of life with a congenital heart defect. J is TRBJ1-4 and V is TRBV7-2; 11 bases map to TRBD1. Written as DNA, the CDR3 is TGTGCCAGCAGCTCGGGACAGGGGGGTGGAAAACTGTTTTTT. Protein product: CASSSGQGGGKLFF. Looking up the rest from reference TRBV7-2 and TRBJ1-4 gives the full variable domain: GAGVSQSPSNKVTEKGKDVELRCDPISGHTALYWYRQSLGQGLEFLIYFQGNSAPDKSGLPSDRFSAERTGGSVSTLTIQRTQQEDSAVYLCASSSGQGGGKLFFGSGTQLSVL.